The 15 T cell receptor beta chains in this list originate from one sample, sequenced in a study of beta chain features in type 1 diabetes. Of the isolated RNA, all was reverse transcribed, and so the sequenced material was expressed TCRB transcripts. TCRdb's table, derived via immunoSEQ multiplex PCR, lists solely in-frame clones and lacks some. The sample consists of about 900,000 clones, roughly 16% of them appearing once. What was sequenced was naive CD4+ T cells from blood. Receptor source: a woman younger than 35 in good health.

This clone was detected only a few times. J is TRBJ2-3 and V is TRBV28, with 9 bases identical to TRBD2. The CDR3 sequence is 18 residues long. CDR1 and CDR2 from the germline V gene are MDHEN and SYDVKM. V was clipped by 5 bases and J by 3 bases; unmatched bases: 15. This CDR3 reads CASSQDPLAGDRTDTQYF. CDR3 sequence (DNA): TGTGCCAGCAGTCAGGATCCCTTAGCGGGAGATCGAACAGATACGCAGTATTTT.

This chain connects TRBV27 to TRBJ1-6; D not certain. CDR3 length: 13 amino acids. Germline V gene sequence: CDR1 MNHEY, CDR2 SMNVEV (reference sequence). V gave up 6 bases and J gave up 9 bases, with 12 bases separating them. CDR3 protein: CASSSRAGSPLHF. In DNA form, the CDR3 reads TGTGCCAGCAGCTCTCGGGCTGGTTCACCCCTCCACTTT.

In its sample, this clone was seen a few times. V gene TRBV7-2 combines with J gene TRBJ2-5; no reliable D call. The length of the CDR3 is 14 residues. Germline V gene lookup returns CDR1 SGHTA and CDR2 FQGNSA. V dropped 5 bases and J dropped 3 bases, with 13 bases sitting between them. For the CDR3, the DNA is TGTGCCAGCAGCCCGTACTGGATGAAAGAGACCCAGTACTTC. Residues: CASSPYWMKETQYF.

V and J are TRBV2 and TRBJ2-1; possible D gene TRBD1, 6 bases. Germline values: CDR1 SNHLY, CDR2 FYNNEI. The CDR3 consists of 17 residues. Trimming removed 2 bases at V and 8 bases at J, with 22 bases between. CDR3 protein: CASSENTGFFPRDEQFF. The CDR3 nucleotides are TGTGCCAGCAGTGAAAACACAGGGTTTTTCCCTCGGGATGAGCAGTTCTTC.

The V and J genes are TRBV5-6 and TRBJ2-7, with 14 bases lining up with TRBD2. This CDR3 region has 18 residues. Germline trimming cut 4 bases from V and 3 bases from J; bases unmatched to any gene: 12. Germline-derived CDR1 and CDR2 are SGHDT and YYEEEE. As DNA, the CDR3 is TGTGCCAGCAGCACGGGACTAGCGGGAGTTCTTGATTTCTACGAGCAGTACTTC. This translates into CASSTGLAGVLDFYEQYF.

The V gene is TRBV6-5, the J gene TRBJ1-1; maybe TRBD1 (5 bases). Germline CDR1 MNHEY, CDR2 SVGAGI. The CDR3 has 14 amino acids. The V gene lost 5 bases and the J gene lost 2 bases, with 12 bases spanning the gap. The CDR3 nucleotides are TGTGCCAGCAGTGTATCGGGACCCAACACTGAAGCTTTCTTT. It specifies CASSVSGPNTEAFF.

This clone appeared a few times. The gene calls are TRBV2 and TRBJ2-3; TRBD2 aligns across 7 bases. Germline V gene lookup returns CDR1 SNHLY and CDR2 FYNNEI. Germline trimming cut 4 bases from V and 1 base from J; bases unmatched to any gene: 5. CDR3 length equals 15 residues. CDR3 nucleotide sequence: TGTGCCAGCAGTGTTGGCGCGGGAGGCACAGATACGCAGTATTTT. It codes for CASSVGAGGTDTQYF.

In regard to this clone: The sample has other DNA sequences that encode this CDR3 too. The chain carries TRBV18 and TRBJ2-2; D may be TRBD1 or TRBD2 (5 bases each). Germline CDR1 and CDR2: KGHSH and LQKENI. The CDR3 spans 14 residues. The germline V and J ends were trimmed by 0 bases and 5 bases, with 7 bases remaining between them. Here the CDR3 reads CASSPPRGTGELFF. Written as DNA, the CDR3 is TGTGCCAGCTCACCACCGAGGGGAACCGGGGAGCTGTTTTTT.

CDR3 sequence: CASSPDRDTYEQYF. CDR3 bases: TGTGCCAGCAGCCCGGACAGGGACACATACGAGCAGTACTTC. This chain joins TRBV4-2 and TRBJ2-7, with 8 nucleotides matching TRBD1. Per the germline V gene, CDR1 is LGHNA and CDR2 is YNFKEQ. The CDR3 length is 14 residues. V gave up 4 bases and J gave up 4 bases; unmatched junction bases: 6.

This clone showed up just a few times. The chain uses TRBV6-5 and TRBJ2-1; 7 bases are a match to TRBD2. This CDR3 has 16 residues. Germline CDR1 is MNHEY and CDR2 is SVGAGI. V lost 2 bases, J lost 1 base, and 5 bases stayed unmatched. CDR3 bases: TGTGCCAGCAGTTACACGGTAGCGGGTTCCTACAATGAGCAGTTCTTC. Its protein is CASSYTVAGSYNEQFF.

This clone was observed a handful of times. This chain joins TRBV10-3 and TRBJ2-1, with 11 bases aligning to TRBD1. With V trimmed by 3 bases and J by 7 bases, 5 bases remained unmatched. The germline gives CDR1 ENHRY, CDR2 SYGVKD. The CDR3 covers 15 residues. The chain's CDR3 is CAISDGQGARNEQFF. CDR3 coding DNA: TGTGCCATCAGTGACGGACAGGGGGCGCGGAATGAGCAGTTCTTC.

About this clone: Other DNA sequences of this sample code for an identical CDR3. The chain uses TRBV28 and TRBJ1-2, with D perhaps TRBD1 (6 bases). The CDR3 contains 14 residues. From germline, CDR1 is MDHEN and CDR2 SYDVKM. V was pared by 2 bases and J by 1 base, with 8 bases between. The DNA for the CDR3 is TGTGCCAGCAGTTTACCACAGGGTAACTATGGCTACACCTTC. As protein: CASSLPQGNYGYTF.

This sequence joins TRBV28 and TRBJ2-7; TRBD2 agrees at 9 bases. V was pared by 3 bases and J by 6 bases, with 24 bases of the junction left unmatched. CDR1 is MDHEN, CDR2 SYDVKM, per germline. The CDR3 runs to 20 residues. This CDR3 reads CASSLPTSGVLAGSDFEQYF. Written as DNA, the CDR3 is TGTGCCAGCAGTTTGCCCACGTCTGGGGTCCTAGCGGGATCTGATTTCGAGCAGTACTTC.

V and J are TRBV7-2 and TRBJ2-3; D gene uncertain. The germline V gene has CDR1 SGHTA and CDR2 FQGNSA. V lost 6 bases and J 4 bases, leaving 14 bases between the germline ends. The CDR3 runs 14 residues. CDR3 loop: CASRSAKLSDTQYF. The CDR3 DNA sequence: TGTGCCAGCAGATCCGCGAAGTTATCAGATACGCAGTATTTT.

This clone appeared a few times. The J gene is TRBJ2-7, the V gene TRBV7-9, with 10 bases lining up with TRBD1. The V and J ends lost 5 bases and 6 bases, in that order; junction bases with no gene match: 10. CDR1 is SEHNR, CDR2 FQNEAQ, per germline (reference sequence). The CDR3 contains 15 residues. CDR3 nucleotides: TGTGCCAGCAGCCCAGGACAGGGGGTTGAAAGCGAGCAGTACTTC. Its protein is CASSPGQGVESEQYF.